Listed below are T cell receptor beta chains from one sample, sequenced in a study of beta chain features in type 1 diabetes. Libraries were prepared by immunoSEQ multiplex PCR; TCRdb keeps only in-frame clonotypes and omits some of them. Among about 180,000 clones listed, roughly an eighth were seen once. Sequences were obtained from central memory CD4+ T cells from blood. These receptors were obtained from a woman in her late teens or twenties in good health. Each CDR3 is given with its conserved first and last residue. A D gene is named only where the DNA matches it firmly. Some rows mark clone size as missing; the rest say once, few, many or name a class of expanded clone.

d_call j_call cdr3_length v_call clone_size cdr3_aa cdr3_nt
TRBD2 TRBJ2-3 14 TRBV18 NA CASSFAGGRDTQYF TGTGCCAGCTCATTTGCGGGAGGGAGAGATACGCAGTATTTT
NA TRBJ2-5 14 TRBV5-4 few CASSLRQGGETQYF TGTGCCAGCAGCTTGAGGCAGGGCGGAGAGACCCAGTACTTC
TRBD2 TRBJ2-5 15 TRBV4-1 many CASSQDGTGGETQYF TGCGCCAGCAGCCAAGATGGCACGGGAGGAGAGACCCAGTACTTC
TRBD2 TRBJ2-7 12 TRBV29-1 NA CSVQLAVYEQYF TGCAGCGTTCAACTAGCGGTCTACGAGCAGTACTTC
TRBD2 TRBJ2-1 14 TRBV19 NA CASSIPGGYNEQFF TGTGCCAGTAGTATTCCGGGAGGATACAATGAGCAGTTCTTC
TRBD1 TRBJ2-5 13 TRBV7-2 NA CASSPDRGETQYF TGTGCCAGCAGCCCGGACAGGGGAGAGACCCAGTACTTC
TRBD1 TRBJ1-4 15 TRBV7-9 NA CASSSDRGVGEKLFF TGTGCCAGCAGCTCCGACAGGGGCGTTGGTGAAAAACTGTTTTTT
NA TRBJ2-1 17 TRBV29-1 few CSVVRGSSPNSANEQFF TGCAGCGTTGTCCGAGGCAGCTCCCCAAATTCGGCCAATGAGCAGTTCTTC
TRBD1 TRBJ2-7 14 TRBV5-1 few CASSDRDRAHEQYF TGCGCCAGCAGCGACCGGGACAGGGCCCACGAGCAGTACTTC
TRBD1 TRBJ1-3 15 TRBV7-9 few CASSFGTGNGNTIYF TGTGCCAGCAGCTTCGGGACAGGGAATGGAAACACCATATATTTT
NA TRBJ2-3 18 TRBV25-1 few CASSEGVGGLSVTDTQYF TGTGCCAGCAGTGAAGGTGTTGGTGGGCTATCCGTGACAGATACGCAGTATTTT
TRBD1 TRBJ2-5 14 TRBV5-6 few CASSFGTGEETQYF TGTGCCAGCAGCTTTGGAACAGGGGAAGAGACCCAGTACTTC
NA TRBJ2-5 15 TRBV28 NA CASSPASGGQETQYF TGTGCCAGCAGTCCCGCTTCCGGGGGACAAGAGACCCAGTACTTC
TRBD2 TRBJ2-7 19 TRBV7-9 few CASSFVTGTSGRERYEQYF TGTGCCAGCAGCTTTGTAACAGGGACTAGCGGGAGGGAACGGTACGAGCAGTACTTC
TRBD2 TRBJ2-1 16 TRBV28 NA CASSHHPGLAGDEQFF TGTGCCAGCAGCCACCACCCGGGACTAGCAGGCGATGAGCAGTTCTTC